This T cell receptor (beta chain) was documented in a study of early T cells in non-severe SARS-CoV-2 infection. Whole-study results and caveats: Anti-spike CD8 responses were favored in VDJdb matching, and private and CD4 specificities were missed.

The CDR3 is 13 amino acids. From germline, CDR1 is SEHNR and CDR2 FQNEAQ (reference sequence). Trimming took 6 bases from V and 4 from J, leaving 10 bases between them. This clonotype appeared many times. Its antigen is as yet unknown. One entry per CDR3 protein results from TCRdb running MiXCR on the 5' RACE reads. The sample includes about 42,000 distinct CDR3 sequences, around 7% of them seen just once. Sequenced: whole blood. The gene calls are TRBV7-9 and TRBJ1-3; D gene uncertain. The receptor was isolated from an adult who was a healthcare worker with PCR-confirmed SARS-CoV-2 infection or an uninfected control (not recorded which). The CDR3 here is CASRRREGNTIYF. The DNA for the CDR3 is TGTGCCAGCAGGAGGAGGGAAGGAAACACCATATATTTT.